Presented here are 21 T cell receptor beta chains from one specimen sequenced in a study of Graves' ophthalmopathy and Graves' hyperthyroidism. Transcripts of RNA were the source for amplifying TCR beta CDR3 regions. The workflow started with a first-round RT-PCR run with HTBI primers and then moved on to a second-round multiplex PCR. A single record per CDR3 protein comes from TCRdb applying MiXCR to the multiplex PCR reads. Of roughly 410,000 distinct CDR3 sequences in the sample, 15% are singletons; the top ten hold approximately 7%. The sequencing sample was made of peripheral blood. The receptors shown here come from a young woman with stable Graves' hyperthyroidism.

This clonotype has ten or more counts. The chain uses TRBV24-1 and TRBJ2-7; 7 bases map to TRBD1. The V gene's germline CDR1 is KGHDR and CDR2 SFDVKD. The CDR3 covers 16 residues. V lost 3 bases, J lost 7 bases, and 14 bases stayed unmatched. CDR3 DNA sequence: TGTGCCACCAGTGATCCCCGGACAGGCAAATATTGGGAGCAGTACTTC. This sequence encodes CATSDPRTGKYWEQYF.

This clonotype was found many times. The genes are TRBV24-1 and TRBJ1-2, with 8 nucleotides matching TRBD1. This CDR3 contains 17 residues. V trimming: 5 bases; J trimming: 13 bases; junction bases outside the gene matches: 23. CDR1 KGHDR and CDR2 SFDVKD come from the germline V gene. CDR3 region: CATSALPGTGWSWVVTF. For the CDR3, the DNA is TGTGCCACCAGTGCATTGCCTGGGACAGGCTGGTCCTGGGTTGTCACCTTC.

The chain carries TRBV11-1 and TRBJ2-7; D perhaps matches TRBD1 (6 bases). V lost 0 bases, J lost 0 bases, and 12 bases lay in between. Germline CDR1 and CDR2: SGHAT and FQDESV (reference sequence). The CDR3 has 16 amino acids. The CDR3: CASSLAGTGYSYEQYF. CDR3 DNA: TGTGCCAGCAGCTTAGCGGGCACAGGGTACTCCTACGAGCAGTACTTC.

This chain connects TRBV19 to TRBJ1-5, with D hard to call. Germline V gene data show CDR1 as LNHDA and CDR2 as SQIVND (reference sequence). The CDR3 is made up of 14 amino acids. Trimming cost V 6 bases and J 0 bases, with 9 bases left between them. The CDR3 is CASSSMNSNQPQHF. In DNA form, the CDR3 reads TGTGCCAGTAGCTCGATGAATAGCAATCAGCCCCAGCATTTT.

Many counts were recorded for this clonotype. The CDR3 here is CASSRTMNTEAFF. The CDR3 bases are TGTGCCAGCAGTCGGACAATGAACACTGAAGCTTTCTTT. The chain joins TRBV6-5 to TRBJ1-1, with a tentative D call TRBD1 (5 bases). This CDR3 contains 13 residues. V was cut by 5 bases and J by 0 bases, with 7 bases left in between. Germline CDR1 reads MNHEY; CDR2 reads SVGAGI.

This clonotype was seen ten or more times. This chain joins TRBV9 and TRBJ2-5; 7 bases are a match to TRBD2. The CDR3 consists of 15 residues. Per germline, CDR1 SGDLS and CDR2 YYNGEE. The ends lost 3 bases at V and 4 bases at J; junction bases unmatched: 9. The CDR3 nucleotides read TGTGCCAGCAGCGAGACACCGGGACTACGAGAGACCCAGTACTTC. The encoded protein is CASSETPGLRETQYF.

This clonotype was recorded at least ten times. This chain uses TRBV11-2 with TRBJ2-5; weak D call: TRBD2 (6 bases). V shed 5 bases and J shed 1 base, with 14 bases lying between them. The CDR3 extends over 15 amino acids. Germline assignment: CDR1 SGHAT and CDR2 FQNNGV. In DNA form, the CDR3 reads TGTGCCAGCAGCCCGCGGGGTTGGCCCCAAGAGACCCAGTACTTC. Its translation: CASSPRGWPQETQYF.

The V and J genes are TRBV7-9 and TRBJ2-7, with D hard to call. Trimming took 5 bases from V and 5 from J, leaving 10 bases between them. Germline lookup yields CDR1 SEHNR and CDR2 FQNEAQ (reference sequence). The CDR3 sequence is 12 residues long. In DNA form, the CDR3 reads TGTGCCAGCAGCCCGGCGACCGACGAGCAGTACTTC. Residues: CASSPATDEQYF.

This clonotype was seen at least ten times. The junction departs from the called germline gene at one end, perhaps through a read error. V gene TRBV6-1 combines with J gene TRBJ2-2, with D possibly being TRBD1 or TRBD2 (5 bases each). Germline V gene data show CDR1 as MNHNS and CDR2 as SASEGT. The CDR3 sequence is 15 residues long. The CDR3 spells CASSGGSANTGELLF. In DNA form, the CDR3 reads TGTGCCAGCAGTGGGGGCAGCGCGAACACCGGGGAGCTGCTTTTT.

Turning to this clonotype: It may be a read error: a sequence one base away is much more abundant. The conserved phenylalanine or tryptophan normally closing the CDR3 is absent here, so this likely arose from a read error. The chain is built from TRBV29-1 and TRBJ1-3, with D hard to call. Trimming stripped 7 bases from V and 3 bases from J, with 7 bases between. This CDR3 is built from 11 residues. Germline V gives CDR1 SQVTM, CDR2 ANQGSEA. The CDR3 DNA reads TGCAGCGGGCTCGGTGGAAACACCATATATGTT. Translating it yields CSGLGGNTIYV.

Ten or more counts support this clonotype. V is TRBV6-2 or TRBV6-3 and J is TRBJ2-7; D perhaps matches TRBD1 (6 bases). Germline-derived CDR1 and CDR2 are MNHEY and SVGEGT. This CDR3 has 14 amino acids. V lost 6 bases, J lost 3 bases, and 15 bases lay in between. Written as DNA, the CDR3 is TGTGCCAGCAGCCTCCGGGACACTAACTACGAGCAGTACTTC. This gives the protein CASSLRDTNYEQYF.

In its sample, this clonotype was seen many times. The J gene is TRBJ2-2, the V gene TRBV12-3 or TRBV12-4, with TRBD2 identical over 7 bases. The CDR3 length is 16 residues. Trimming removed 4 bases from V and 2 bases from J; junction bases left unmatched: 7. CDR3 nucleotides: TGTGCCAGCAGTTCAAGACCGGGACTAAACACCGGGGAGCTGTTTTTT. Translation gives CASSSRPGLNTGELFF.

This clonotype was found many times. For the CDR3, the DNA is TGTGCCAGCAGTGCCCGGGACAGGGGTGACGAGCAGTACTTC. Amino acids: CASSARDRGDEQYF. The rearrangement links TRBV6-1 to TRBJ2-7; 10 nucleotides match TRBD1. CDR3 length equals 14 residues. Trimming took 4 bases from V and 5 from J; bases not matched to a gene: 5. Per the germline V gene, CDR1 is MNHNS and CDR2 is SASEGT.

This clonotype showed up many times. The genes are TRBV15 and TRBJ2-5; D remains unclear. This CDR3 has 13 residues. Germline-derived CDR1 and CDR2 are LNHNV and YYDKDF (reference sequence). With 3 bases removed from V and 6 bases from J, the gap between germline ends came to 11 bases. CDR3 residues: CATSSIGGKTQYF. CDR3 DNA sequence: TGTGCCACCAGCAGTATCGGTGGGAAGACCCAGTACTTC.

This clonotype has a count of ten or more. The chain carries TRBV12-3 or TRBV12-4 and TRBJ1-1; D is undetermined. Trimming stripped 6 bases from V and 3 bases from J, with 11 bases between. The length of the CDR3 is 13 residues. This CDR3 is CASRAPAHTEAFF. The CDR3 DNA is TGTGCCAGCAGGGCCCCAGCGCACACTGAAGCTTTCTTT.

This clonotype was found many times. CDR3: CATSRADRGPKPRQETQYF. The CDR3 DNA follows: TGTGCCACCAGCAGAGCCGACAGGGGGCCTAAACCCCGCCAAGAGACCCAGTACTTC. This sequence joins TRBV15 and TRBJ2-5, with 10 nucleotides matching TRBD1. Unmatched junction bases numbered 12, after V lost 1 base and J lost 1 base. There are 19 residues in the CDR3. Germline V gene sequence: CDR1 LNHNV, CDR2 YYDKDF (reference sequence).

This clonotype showed up many times. The chain uses TRBV7-2 and TRBJ1-6; TRBD1 agrees at 7 bases. The length of the CDR3 is 15 residues. Trimming at V came to 5 bases and at J to 8 bases, leaving 9 bases not matched to a gene. From germline, CDR1 is SGHTA and CDR2 FQGNSA. The CDR3 protein is CASSGNRGVDSPLHF. The CDR3 coding sequence is TGTGCCAGCAGCGGCAACAGGGGAGTCGATTCACCCCTCCACTTT.

This clonotype is termed medium-sized. The chain carries TRBV12-5 and TRBJ1-1, with D possibly being TRBD1 (6 bases). Germline CDR1 LGHNT, CDR2 FRNRAP. V lost 8 bases, J lost 6 bases, and 10 bases lay in between. CDR3 size: 11 residues. CDR3 sequence (DNA): TGTGCTAGTTCAGGGGTTGCTGAAGCTTTCTTT. It specifies CASSGVAEAFF.

In its sample, this clonotype was seen many times. The chain joins TRBV12-3 or TRBV12-4 to TRBJ1-5; D ambiguous. The CDR3 is 14 residues long. V was cut by 2 bases and J by 1 base, with 6 bases left in between. The chain's CDR3 is CASSLHRSNQPQHF. CDR3 nucleotides: TGTGCCAGCAGTTTACACCGAAGCAATCAGCCCCAGCATTTT.

Note on this clonotype: A clone one base away is much larger, so this may be a read error. Since the CDR3 does not end with the conserved phenylalanine or tryptophan, this likely comes from a read error. The V and J genes are TRBV20-1 and TRBJ1-2, with TRBD1 matching 7 bases. V shed 3 bases and J 8 bases; nucleotides not matched to a gene: 6. The CDR3 extends over 12 amino acids. Germline V gene lookup returns CDR1 DFQATT and CDR2 SNEGSKA (reference sequence). CDR3 bases: TGCAGTGCTAGTGAGGGGGCGGGCGGCTACACCTAC. Residues: CSASEGAGGYTY.

As regards this clonotype: Germline is not matched at one junction end, which may reflect a read error. This chain links TRBV7-2 with TRBJ1-5, with D possibly being TRBD1 (5 bases). From germline, CDR1 is SGHTA and CDR2 FQGNSA. The CDR3 consists of 15 residues. In DNA form, the CDR3 reads TGTGCCAGCAGCTTAGGACCAGTGGGGGGTCAGCCTCAGCATTTT. It encodes CASSLGPVGGQPQHF. Using reference TRBV7-2 and TRBJ1-5 for the parts outside the CDR3, the full variable domain is GAGVSQSPSNKVTEKGKDVELRCDPISGHTALYWYRQSLGQGLEFLIYFQGNSAPDKSGLPSDRFSAERTGGSVSTLTIQRTQQEDSAVYLCASSLGPVGGQPQHFGDGTRLSIL.